This TCR beta chain was sequenced during a study of T cell responses to AZD1222 COVID-19 vaccine. Data came from immunoSEQ multiplex PCR; TCRdb stores just in-frame clones and leaves some out. Counted here are 96,000 or so clones, 90% occurring once; the ten biggest clones make up 26%. Sequenced here: peripheral blood, sampled on day 0 of AZD1222 vaccination. The TCR sequence derives from an adult in good health.

Written as DNA, the CDR3 is TGTGCCAGCAGCTTAATCGCCGGTTTCGTCGATACGCAGTATTTT. This translates into CASSLIAGFVDTQYF. The V gene is TRBV7-9, the J gene TRBJ2-3, with D uncertain. Germline V gene lookup returns CDR1 SEHNR and CDR2 FQNEAQ (reference sequence). CDR3 size: 15 residues. V lost 2 bases to trimming and J lost 6 bases, with 15 bases between them.